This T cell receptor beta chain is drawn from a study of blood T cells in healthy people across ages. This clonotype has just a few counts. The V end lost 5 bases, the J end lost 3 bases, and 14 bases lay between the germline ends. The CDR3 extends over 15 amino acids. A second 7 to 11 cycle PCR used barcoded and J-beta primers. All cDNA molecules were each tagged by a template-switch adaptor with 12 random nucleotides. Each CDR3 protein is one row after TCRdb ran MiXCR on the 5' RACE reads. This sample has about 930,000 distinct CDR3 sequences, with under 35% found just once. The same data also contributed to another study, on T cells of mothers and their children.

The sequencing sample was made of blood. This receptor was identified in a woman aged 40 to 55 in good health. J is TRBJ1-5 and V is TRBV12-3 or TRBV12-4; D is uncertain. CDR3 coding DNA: TGTGCCAGCAGTCTACCCCCGGGCCACAATCAGCCCCAGCATTTT. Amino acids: CASSLPPGHNQPQHF.